The 2 T cell receptor beta chains reported below all come from one sample, sequenced in a study of identical twins. MiXCR, run by TCRdb on the 5' RACE reads, gives a single entry per CDR3 protein. The table shows roughly 250,000 distinct CDR3 sequences, with around an eighth occurring only once. The specimen sequenced was memory (CD45RO+) T cells sorted from blood. These TCRs come from a woman aged 18-30 years in good health.

V is TRBV6-2 or TRBV6-3 and J is TRBJ2-6; D is unclear. This CDR3 region has 15 residues. Trimming took off 6 bases at V and 0 bases at J, with 9 bases between the two ends. CDR1 MNHEY and CDR2 SVGEGT come from the germline V gene. CDR3 sequence reads: CASSQVISGANVLTF. The DNA of the CDR3 is TGTGCCAGCAGCCAGGTGATCTCTGGGGCCAACGTCCTGACTTTC.

The V call is TRBV20-1, the J call TRBJ1-5; D unresolved. The CDR3 length is 12 residues. Trimming shortened V by 4 bases and J by 7 bases, and 11 bases separated the two germline ends. Germline CDR1 reads DFQATT; CDR2 reads SNEGSKA (reference sequence). The chain's CDR3 is CSAIEGNQPQHF. Here the CDR3 DNA reads TGCAGTGCTATAGAAGGGAACCAGCCCCAGCATTTT.